One and the same sample provided the 28 T cell receptor beta chains below, sequenced in a study of T cells expressing NK-cell markers. TCRdb reanalyzed the 5' RACE reads, giving one entry per CDR3 protein sequence and no DNA. The table lists around 470,000 distinct CDR3 sequences. Sequenced material: blood T cells: a sorted CD56 or NKG2C T cell subset, CD4+ or CD8+ T cells, or bulk PBMC T cells (not recorded which). The receptors stem from a woman in her fifties or sixties in good health.

The CDR3: CATSRGGLLIDIQYF. The rearrangement links TRBV15 to TRBJ2-4; checking the TCRdb D call of TRBD2 is not possible without DNA. The CDR3 spans 15 residues. Germline V CDR1 and CDR2: LNHNV, YYDKDF (reference sequence).

The rearrangement uses TRBV5-6 and TRBJ2-3; TCRdb returns TRBD1, unconfirmable since there is no DNA. The CDR3 length is 16 residues. CDR1 is SGHDT and CDR2 is YYEEEE in the germline V gene. CDR3: CASSLASGARGDTQYF.

CDR3 loop: CASSTGLLETQYF. The gene calls are TRBV7-7 and TRBJ2-5; the D gene TCRdb calls, TRBD2, cannot be checked with no DNA. Germline lookup yields CDR1 SSHAT and CDR2 FNYEAQ (reference sequence). The CDR3 consists of 13 residues.

The chain links TRBV11-3 to TRBJ1-1; TCRdb gives TRBD1 as the D gene, but with no DNA this cannot be confirmed. This CDR3 region has 14 residues. Germline CDR1 is SGHNT and CDR2 is YENEEA. The CDR3 sequence is CASSTGTGRAEAFF.

The genes are TRBV6-6 and TRBJ2-5; TCRdb calls TRBD1, which cannot be checked without DNA. The CDR3 has 14 residues. Germline CDR1 reads MNHNY; CDR2 reads SVGAGI (reference sequence). This CDR3 reads CASSYYGGLETQYF.

This chain joins TRBV7-9 and TRBJ2-5; TCRdb proposes TRBD1, but this gene call is untestable without DNA. Germline CDR1 and CDR2: SEHNR and FQNEAQ (reference sequence). The length of the CDR3 is 15 residues. This CDR3 reads CASSLEGQEGETQYF.

The chain joins TRBV4-1 to TRBJ1-2; the TCRdb call, TRBD1, lacks DNA for checking. Germline CDR1 is MGHRA and CDR2 is YSYEKL. The CDR3 is 17 residues long. The CDR3 region is CASSQEAGSANSYGYTF.

The chain combines TRBV5-1 with TRBJ2-2; as DNA is missing, the TRBD1 call by TCRdb cannot be tested. The CDR3 runs 16 residues. The V gene's germline CDR1 is SGHRS and CDR2 YFSETQ. The CDR3 reads CASSLTGGNIGGELFF.

The chain uses TRBV20-1 and TRBJ2-2; TCRdb's D call, TRBD2, is unchecked because there is no DNA. Per germline, CDR1 DFQATT and CDR2 SNEGSKA (reference sequence). This CDR3 has 16 amino acids. CDR3 loop: CSAHTTGTRRGGELFF.

The chain recombines TRBV11-2 with TRBJ1-2. The CDR3 is 12 amino acids. Germline loops: CDR1 SGHAT, CDR2 FQNNGV. The CDR3 here is CASSLELSGYTF.

This chain joins TRBV27 and TRBJ2-5; TCRdb picks TRBD2, but there is no DNA to check that call. The CDR3 totals 15 residues. The germline V gene encodes CDR1 MNHEY and CDR2 SMNVEV (reference sequence). This chain's CDR3 is CASSWSGRLQETQYF.

The rearrangement joins TRBV6-1 to TRBJ1-2. The CDR3 consists of 15 residues. CDR1 is MNHNS and CDR2 is SASEGT in the germline V gene. The CDR3 sequence: CASSESSWVGYGYTF.

The chain employs TRBV28 and TRBJ2-3; TCRdb indicates TRBD1, and absent DNA this call remains unverified. Germline lookup yields CDR1 MDHEN and CDR2 SYDVKM. There are 14 residues in the CDR3. The chain's CDR3 is CATAGDRRRNTQYF.

The chain carries TRBV5-1 and TRBJ2-7; the D gene TCRdb calls, TRBD2, cannot be checked with no DNA. The CDR3 has 14 amino acids. The germline gives CDR1 SGHRS, CDR2 YFSETQ. The CDR3 is CASGQTSGTHEQYF.

This chain's CDR3 is CASSSPTSGRLNEQFF. This rearrangement joins TRBV18 to TRBJ2-1; the TRBD2 assignment by TCRdb is unverifiable without DNA. The germline gives CDR1 KGHSH, CDR2 LQKENI. CDR3 length equals 16 residues.

The V call is TRBV7-9, the J call TRBJ1-5; TCRdb's assignment of TRBD1 cannot be checked, as there is no DNA. This CDR3 has 15 amino acids. Germline V CDR1 and CDR2: SEHNR, FQNEAQ (reference sequence). CDR3 amino acids: CASSVGQASGEPQHF.

The rearrangement uses TRBV24-1 and TRBJ2-3; TCRdb names TRBD1, which stays unverified in the absence of DNA. The CDR3 runs 15 residues. Germline loops: CDR1 KGHDR, CDR2 SFDVKD. The chain's CDR3 is CATSDPTGYADTQYF.

J is TRBJ2-5 and V is TRBV7-3; TCRdb names TRBD1, which stays unverified in the absence of DNA. The germline gives CDR1 SGHTA, CDR2 FQGTGA. The length of the CDR3 is 13 residues. The CDR3 sequence: CASSPGLRETQYF.

The V call is TRBV7-2, the J call TRBJ2-5. The CDR3 runs to 14 residues. CDR1 is SGHTA and CDR2 is FQGNSA in the germline V gene. The CDR3 reads CASSPAILVETQYF.

The genes are TRBV9 and TRBJ2-1; checking the TCRdb D call of TRBD2 is not possible without DNA. Germline-derived CDR1 and CDR2 are SGDLS and YYNGEE. The CDR3 spans 15 residues. This chain's CDR3 is CASSVDLAVYNEQFF.

This chain links TRBV19 with TRBJ1-2; TCRdb indicates TRBD1, and absent DNA this call remains unverified. The CDR3 extends over 13 amino acids. Germline values: CDR1 LNHDA, CDR2 SQIVND (reference sequence). The CDR3 spells CASGDRGASGYTF.

The genes are TRBV3-1 and TRBJ2-7; the D call of TRBD2 rests on TCRdb alone, since no DNA is present to check it. The CDR3 is 17 amino acids. Germline assignment: CDR1 LGHDT and CDR2 YNNKEL (reference sequence). Here the CDR3 reads CASSRGLAGGGSYEQYF.

The chain recombines TRBV29-1 with TRBJ1-2; the D gene TCRdb calls, TRBD1, cannot be checked with no DNA. Germline values: CDR1 SQVTM, CDR2 ANQGSEA. This CDR3 is built from 13 residues. The CDR3 sequence: CSAQRDRAGGYTF.

V gene TRBV4-1 combines with J gene TRBJ2-1; the D call of TRBD2 rests on TCRdb alone, since no DNA is present to check it. Germline V gene lookup returns CDR1 MGHRA and CDR2 YSYEKL. The CDR3 length is 15 residues. The CDR3 here is CASRALGLAGNEQFF.

This CDR3 reads CASSLFSGRADGELFF. V and J are TRBV5-1 and TRBJ2-2; the D call of TRBD2 rests on TCRdb alone, since no DNA is present to check it. The germline CDR1 and CDR2 sequences are SGHRS and YFSETQ. CDR3 length: 16 amino acids.

This sequence joins TRBV12-3 or TRBV12-4 and TRBJ2-1; there is no DNA to check the TCRdb D call of TRBD2. This CDR3 contains 19 residues. The CDR3 sequence: CASSFDSWLAGGYDNEQFF.

The chain joins TRBV24-1 to TRBJ2-3; the TRBD2 assignment by TCRdb is unverifiable without DNA. Germline values: CDR1 KGHDR, CDR2 SFDVKD. The CDR3 runs 12 residues. The CDR3 loop is CATSDFERTQYF.

This sequence joins TRBV6-2 or TRBV6-3 and TRBJ2-2; the D call from TCRdb, TRBD2, cannot be confirmed without DNA. CDR3 size: 15 residues. Germline CDR1 reads MNHEY; CDR2 reads SVGEGT. The CDR3 here is CASIPAGANTGELFF.